This T cell receptor (beta chain) was captured in a study of control samples from healthy donors and cancer patients. Measured with immunoSEQ multiplex PCR; TCRdb has only the in-frame clones, and not every one. The table has about 140,000 clones, roughly 89% seen once. The sequencing sample was made of blood. This TCR derives from a man aged 30 to 39 in good health.

The CDR3 bases are TGTGCCAGCAGCTTAACGAGGGGGAGGAATGCTGAAGCTTTCTTT. This encodes CASSLTRGRNAEAFF. The J gene is TRBJ1-1, the V gene TRBV7-3; tentatively, D is TRBD1 (6 bases). CDR1 SGHTA and CDR2 FQGTGA come from the germline V gene. The CDR3 loop spans 15 amino acids. The V gene lost 0 bases and the J gene lost 6 bases, with 14 bases spanning the gap.